These 6 T cell receptor beta chains originate from one sample sequenced in a study of read filtering for tumor transcriptome and immune sequencing (TCRdb year 2020). Sequenced using an Illumina HiSeq 4000. TCR libraries were built from 400 ng RNA with the Immunoverse kit, using molecular barcoded adaptors covering alpha/delta and beta/gamma chains. Starting from the raw public reads, TCRdb applied fastp trimming at Q25, assembled clones with MiXCR and retained in-frame beta chains. Rows merge per CDR3 protein into single entries with the most common DNA and genes. This sample comprises roughly 38,000 distinct CDR3 sequences, roughly an eighth of them detected only once. The biggest ten clones account for 5.5% to 8% of the sample. The sequenced sample consisted of a population of CD138-negative cells sorted from bone marrow. Explained via the paper, the cell subset or site label denotes: bone marrow mononuclear cells depleted of CD138+ plasma/myeloma cells by negative magnetic selection. The receptors stem from a donor aged 40 or over with multiple myeloma.

This clonotype occurred many times. The chain employs TRBV5-5 and TRBJ2-7; TRBD1 is a possible D gene (5 bases). Looked up from germline, CDR1 is SGHKS and CDR2 is YYEKEE (reference sequence). The CDR3 sequence is 12 residues long. Deletions cut 4 bases from V and 12 bases from J, with 17 bases between. CDR3 bases: TGTGCCAGCAGCCTACGGACACCCGTGGGGTACTTC. Translation gives CASSLRTPVGYF. The full variable domain, with the rest looked up from reference TRBV5-5 and TRBJ2-7, is DAGVTQSPTHLIKTRGQQVTLRCSPISGHKSVSWYQQVLGQGPQFIFQYYEKEERGRGNFPDRFSARQFPNYSSELNVNALLLGDSALYLCASSLRTPVGYFGPGTRLTVT.

At least ten counts were recorded for this clonotype. The chain combines TRBV14 with TRBJ2-7; D is possibly TRBD1 (5 bases). This CDR3 spans 14 amino acids. Germline lookup yields CDR1 SGHDN and CDR2 FVKESK. Trimming shortened V by 3 bases and J by 2 bases, and 11 bases separated the two germline ends. The CDR3 is CASSHLRTTYEQYF. In DNA, the CDR3 is TGTGCCAGCAGCCACCTTAGGACAACCTACGAGCAGTACTTC.

This clonotype counts as medium-sized. The rearrangement uses TRBV5-1 and TRBJ1-6; D is unresolved. The CDR3 is 13 amino acids. CDR1 is SGHRS and CDR2 is YFSETQ in the germline V gene. Trimming removed 0 bases from V and 10 bases from J, with 8 bases in between. The CDR3 loop reads CASSLAGRSPLHF. The CDR3 nucleotides are TGCGCCAGCAGCTTGGCCGGCCGCTCACCCCTCCACTTT.

This clonotype was seen repeatedly, ten times or more. The V and J genes are TRBV19 and TRBJ2-7, with 10 positions matching TRBD2. Germline CDR1 reads LNHDA; CDR2 reads SQIVND (reference sequence). The trim removed 5 bases at V and 2 bases at J, leaving 6 bases unmatched. The CDR3 totals 15 residues. CDR3: CASSHGLAVTYEQYF. The CDR3 nucleotides read TGTGCCAGTAGTCACGGACTAGCGGTTACCTACGAGCAGTACTTC.

At least ten counts were recorded for this clonotype. The chain has TRBV2 and TRBJ2-1, with 10 bases that match TRBD2. The germline V gene encodes CDR1 SNHLY and CDR2 FYNNEI. V trimming: 5 bases; J trimming: 10 bases; junction bases outside the gene matches: 14. The CDR3 is 16 residues long. CDR3 nucleotides: TGTGCCAGCAGTCTTAAGCAAGCTTTACTAGCGGGGGAGCAGTTCTTC. Translated, it gives CASSLKQALLAGEQFF.

In this sample, this clonotype turned up once. One junction end does not reproduce the germline sequence, and a read error may be involved. This chain joins TRBV29-1 and TRBJ2-7, with a weak D call TRBD2 (6 bases). The CDR3 has 13 amino acids. Germline values: CDR1 SQVTM, CDR2 ANQGSEA. Here the CDR3 reads CSVEMPGRYERYF. The DNA of the CDR3 is TGCAGCGTTGAAATGCCAGGGAGGTACGAGCGGTACTTC.